The sequence of this TCR beta chain was determined in a study of T cells after posttransplantation cyclophosphamide listed by TCRdb under 2016. About the study as a whole: Using TRB sequencing, the study followed how the T cell repertoire rebuilt after myeloablative bone marrow transplantation with posttransplantation cyclophosphamide given as GVHD prophylaxis. TRA and TRB clonality were tightly correlated in about 10 samples, so subsequent TCR analyses focused on TRB only. Samples from around 35 PTCy-treated patients and roughly 17 related bone marrow donors of those patients were subjected to antigen receptor sequencing. In 3 patients, TRB sequencing was also performed on up to roughly 3 more blood samples taken 2 to 5.2 years after transplant, and in 4 patients, pretransplant blood was also TRB-sequenced. Public TRB sequences were checked against a database of over 3,600 sequences associated with responses to pathogens, tumor antigens, self-antigens and alloantigens. Blood from every one of the 30 to 40 PTCy patients who had 1-year posttransplant specimens underwent TRB sequencing. Overall results and qualifications from the work: Donor-recipient similarity was low at 1-2 months but rose over the first year, and later blood repertoires were often dominated by donor CD8+ memory clones. The TRB repertoires of T cells infiltrating skin or GI tract showed only limited overlap with the TRB repertoires of T cells in blood. Across approximately 45 patients, TRB clonality was highly associated with recipient CMV seropositivity and CMV reactivation, and diversity in PTCy patients was similar to diversity in CNI/methotrexate controls.

Related bone marrow donors provided peripheral blood samples on the day of marrow donation. Mononuclear cells from peripheral blood and bone marrow were separated by Ficoll-Hypaque density centrifugation and then cryopreserved. Sorting of CD4+ and CD8+ T cells, including naive and memory subsets, was performed by FACS on a FACSAria II. Genomic DNA was the input for TRB sequencing, which was run either with the immunoSEQ assay at survey resolution or with the hsTCRB kit. The authors' analysis ran thus. The immunoSEQ software was used for initial read processing, and the LymphoSeq R package was used for repertoire analyses. For each TRB dataset, clonality was calculated as 1 minus normalized Shannon entropy, and the Gini coefficient was computed as well. Phenotypes of unsorted samples were inferred by mapping TRB sequences from sorted subsets of the recipient or donor onto the same recipient's unsorted samples. Sourced from immuneACCESS, this table was stored by TCRdb with only in-frame sequences that have V and J called. A share of the clones is absent; for the studies checked, an unresolved V gene accounts for under half, and the remainder has no known explanation. That table furnishes V, J and clone size, whereas the DNA furnished D and trimming. Present in this sample are approximately 22,000 clones, about 76% of which were seen just once. Together, the top ten hold 0.6% to 0.8% of the sample.

The germline V gene encodes CDR1 MNHEY and CDR2 SVGAGI. There are 14 amino acids in the CDR3, from cysteine to phenylalanine inclusive. Of all the DNA, just the CDR3 is kept, 42 bases in frame from base 1. V was cut back by 2 bases and J by 3 bases, leaving a gap of 10 bases between them. Points on this clone: Its antigen has not been determined. Within one base of it there is no much larger clone, and no base qualities were kept.

This chain joins TRBV6-5 to TRBJ1-2; TRBD1 might be the D gene, on 6 matching bases. Specimen: memory CD4+ T cells sorted from PBMCs. The source is a woman aged 55-75 years in good health, CMV-negative, and a related stem cell transplant donor. The CDR3 has the sequence CASSYLGGDYGYTF. The DNA is TGTGCCAGCAGTTACCTAGGGGGGGACTATGGCTACACCTTC.